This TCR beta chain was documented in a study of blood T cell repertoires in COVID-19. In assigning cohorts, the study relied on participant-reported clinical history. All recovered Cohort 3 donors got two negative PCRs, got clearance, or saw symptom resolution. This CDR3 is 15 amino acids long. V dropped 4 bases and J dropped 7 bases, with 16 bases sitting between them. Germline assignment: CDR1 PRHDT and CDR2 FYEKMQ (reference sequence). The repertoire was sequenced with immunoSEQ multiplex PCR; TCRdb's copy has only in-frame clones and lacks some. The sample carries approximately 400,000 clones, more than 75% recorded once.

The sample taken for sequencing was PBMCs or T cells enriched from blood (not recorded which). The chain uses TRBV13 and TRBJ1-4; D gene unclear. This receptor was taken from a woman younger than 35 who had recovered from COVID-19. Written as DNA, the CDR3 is TGTGCCAGCAGCTCCATTCGCGGAGTGAGTGAAAAACTGTTTTTT. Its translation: CASSSIRGVSEKLFF.